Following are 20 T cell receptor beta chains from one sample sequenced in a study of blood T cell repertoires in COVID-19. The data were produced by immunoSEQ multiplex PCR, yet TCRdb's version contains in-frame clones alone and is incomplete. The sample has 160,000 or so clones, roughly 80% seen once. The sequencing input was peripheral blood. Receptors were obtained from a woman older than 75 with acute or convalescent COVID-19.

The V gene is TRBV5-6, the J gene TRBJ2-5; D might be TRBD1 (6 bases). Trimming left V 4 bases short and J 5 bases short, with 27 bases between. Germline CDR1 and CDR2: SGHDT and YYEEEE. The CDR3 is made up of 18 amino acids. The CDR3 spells CASSRKPGHKLRAETQYF. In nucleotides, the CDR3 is TGTGCCAGCAGCCGAAAGCCGGGACATAAGTTGAGGGCGGAGACCCAGTACTTC.

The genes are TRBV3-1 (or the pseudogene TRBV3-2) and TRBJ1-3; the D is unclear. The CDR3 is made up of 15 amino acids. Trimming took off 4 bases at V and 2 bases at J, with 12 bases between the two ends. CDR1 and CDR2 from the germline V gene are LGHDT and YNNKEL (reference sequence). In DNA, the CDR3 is TGTGCCAGCAGCCCCGGGGTCGGTACTGGAAACACCATATATTTT. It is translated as CASSPGVGTGNTIYF.

The CDR3 loop reads CAITPDRGRMDYGYTF. The CDR3 DNA reads as TGTGCCATCACCCCGGACAGGGGGCGAATGGACTATGGCTACACCTTC. V and J are TRBV10-3 and TRBJ1-2, with 11 bases that match TRBD1. The CDR3 contains 16 residues. V dropped 7 bases and J dropped 3; count of bases not matched to a gene: 10. Germline CDR1 and CDR2: ENHRY and SYGVKD.

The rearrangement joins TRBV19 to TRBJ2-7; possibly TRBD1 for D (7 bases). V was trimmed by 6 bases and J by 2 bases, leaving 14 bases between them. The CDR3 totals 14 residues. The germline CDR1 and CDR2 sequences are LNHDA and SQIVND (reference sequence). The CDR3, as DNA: TGTGCCAGTAGCAGGAGGGGGCCCCCCTACGAGCAGTACTTC. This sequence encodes CASSRRGPPYEQYF.

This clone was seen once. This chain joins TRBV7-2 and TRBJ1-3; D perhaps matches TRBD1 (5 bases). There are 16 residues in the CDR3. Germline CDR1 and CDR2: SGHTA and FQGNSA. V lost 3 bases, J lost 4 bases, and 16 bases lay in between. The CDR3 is CASSFYSPRGGNTIYF. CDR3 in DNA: TGTGCCAGCAGCTTTTATAGCCCCCGGGGGGGAAACACCATATATTTT.

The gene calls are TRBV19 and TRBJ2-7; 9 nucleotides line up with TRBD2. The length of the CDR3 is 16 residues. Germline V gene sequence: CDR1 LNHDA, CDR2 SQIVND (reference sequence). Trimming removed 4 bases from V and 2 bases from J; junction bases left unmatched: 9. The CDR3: CASSTTRLADAYEQYF. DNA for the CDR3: TGTGCCAGTAGTACAACCCGACTAGCGGATGCCTACGAGCAGTACTTC.

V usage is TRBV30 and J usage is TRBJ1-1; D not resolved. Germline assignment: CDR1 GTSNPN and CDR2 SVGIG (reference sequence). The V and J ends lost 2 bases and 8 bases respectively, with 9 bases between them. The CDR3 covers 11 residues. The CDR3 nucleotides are TGTGCCTGGAGTAGAGGTCTCGAAGCTTTCTTT. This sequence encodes CAWSRGLEAFF.

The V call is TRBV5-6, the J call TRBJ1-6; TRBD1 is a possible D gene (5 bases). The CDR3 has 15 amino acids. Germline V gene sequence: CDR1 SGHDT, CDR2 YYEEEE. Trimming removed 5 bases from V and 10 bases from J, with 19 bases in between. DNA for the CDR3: TGTGCCAGCAGAGCTTCAGGGTCAAAACGATCACCCCTCCACTTT. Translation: CASRASGSKRSPLHF. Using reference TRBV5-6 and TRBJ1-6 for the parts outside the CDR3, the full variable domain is DAGVTQSPTHLIKTRGQQVTLRCSPKSGHDTVSWYQQALGQGPQFIFQYYEEEERQRGNFPDRFSGHQFPNYSSELNVNALLLGDSALYLCASRASGSKRSPLHFGNGTRLTVT.

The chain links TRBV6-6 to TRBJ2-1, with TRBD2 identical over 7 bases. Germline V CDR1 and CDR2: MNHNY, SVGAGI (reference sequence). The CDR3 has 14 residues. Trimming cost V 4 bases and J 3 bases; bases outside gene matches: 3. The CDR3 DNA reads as TGTGCCAGCAGTTCAAGCGGGATCTACAATGAGCAGTTCTTC. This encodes CASSSSGIYNEQFF.

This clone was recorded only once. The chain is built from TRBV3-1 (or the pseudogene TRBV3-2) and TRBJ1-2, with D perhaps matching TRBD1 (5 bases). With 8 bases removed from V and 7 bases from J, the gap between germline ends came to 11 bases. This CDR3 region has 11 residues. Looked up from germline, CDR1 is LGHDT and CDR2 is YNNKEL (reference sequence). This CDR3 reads CASRGGSGYTF. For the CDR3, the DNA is TGTGCCAGCCGCGGGGGTAGTGGCTACACCTTC.

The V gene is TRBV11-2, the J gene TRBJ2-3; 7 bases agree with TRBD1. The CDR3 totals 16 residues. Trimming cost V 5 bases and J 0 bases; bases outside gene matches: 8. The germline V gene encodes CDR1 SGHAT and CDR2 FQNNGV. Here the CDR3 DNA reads TGTGCCAGCAGCAGAAGACAGGGTGGTAGCACAGATACGCAGTATTTT. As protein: CASSRRQGGSTDTQYF.

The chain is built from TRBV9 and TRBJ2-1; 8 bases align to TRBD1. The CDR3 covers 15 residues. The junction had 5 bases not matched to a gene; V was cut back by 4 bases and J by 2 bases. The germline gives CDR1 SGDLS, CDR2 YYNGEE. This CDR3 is CASSPGQGPYNEQFF. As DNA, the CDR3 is TGTGCCAGCAGCCCCGGACAGGGCCCCTACAATGAGCAGTTCTTC.

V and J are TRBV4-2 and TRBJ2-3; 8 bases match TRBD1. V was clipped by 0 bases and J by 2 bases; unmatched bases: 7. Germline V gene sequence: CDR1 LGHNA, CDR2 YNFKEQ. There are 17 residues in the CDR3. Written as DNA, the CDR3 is TGTGCCAGCAGCCAAGAGTCGACAGGGGTCTTCACAGATACGCAGTATTTT. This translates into CASSQESTGVFTDTQYF.

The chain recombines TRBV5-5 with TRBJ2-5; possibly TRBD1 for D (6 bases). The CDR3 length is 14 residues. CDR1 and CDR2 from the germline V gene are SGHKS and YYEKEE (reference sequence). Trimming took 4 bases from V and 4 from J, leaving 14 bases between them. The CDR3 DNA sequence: TGTGCCAGCAGCCAACAGGGTGTTGGAGAGACCCAGTACTTC. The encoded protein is CASSQQGVGETQYF.

CDR3 sequence reads: CASSTPVGGGQETQYF. The CDR3 DNA follows: TGTGCCAGCAGTACACCCGTGGGCGGGGGCCAAGAGACCCAGTACTTC. The chain has TRBV7-6 and TRBJ2-5; 7 nucleotides line up with TRBD2. The CDR3 has 16 amino acids. CDR1 is SGHVS and CDR2 is FNYEAQ in the germline V gene. Trimming took 6 bases from V and 1 from J; bases not matched to a gene: 11.

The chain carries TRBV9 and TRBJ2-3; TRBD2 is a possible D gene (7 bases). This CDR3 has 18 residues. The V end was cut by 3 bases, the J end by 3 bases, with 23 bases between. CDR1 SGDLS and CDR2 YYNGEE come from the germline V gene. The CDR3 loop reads CASSAAAGGGGRTDTQYF. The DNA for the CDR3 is TGTGCCAGCAGCGCCGCGGCTGGGGGGGGCGGGAGAACAGATACGCAGTATTTT.

CDR3 in amino acids: CASSSSTSPTYNEQFF. DNA for the CDR3: TGTGCCAGCAGCTCCTCGACTAGCCCGACCTACAATGAGCAGTTCTTC. This chain links TRBV28 with TRBJ2-1, with 7 positions matching TRBD2. The CDR3 runs to 16 residues. The germline CDR1 and CDR2 sequences are MDHEN and SYDVKM. The J segment lost 2 bases and the V segment lost 6 bases, leaving 10 bases of the junction unmatched.

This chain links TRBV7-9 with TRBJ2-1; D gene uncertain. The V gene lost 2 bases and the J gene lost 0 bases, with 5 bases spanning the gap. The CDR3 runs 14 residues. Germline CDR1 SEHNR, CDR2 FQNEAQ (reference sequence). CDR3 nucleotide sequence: TGTGCCAGCAGCTTACACATCTCCTACAATGAGCAGTTCTTC. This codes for CASSLHISYNEQFF. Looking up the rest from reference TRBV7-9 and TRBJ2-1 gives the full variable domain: DTGVSQNPRHKITKRGQNVTFRCDPISEHNRLYWYRQTLGQGPEFLTYFQNEAQLEKSRLLSDRFSAERPKGSFSTLEIQRTEQGDSAMYLCASSLHISYNEQFFGPGTRLTVL.

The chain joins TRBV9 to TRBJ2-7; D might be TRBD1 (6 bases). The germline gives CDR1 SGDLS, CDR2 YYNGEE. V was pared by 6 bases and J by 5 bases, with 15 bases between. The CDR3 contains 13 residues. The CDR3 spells CASKAPGADEQYF. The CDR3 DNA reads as TGTGCCAGCAAAGCTCCAGGGGCCGACGAGCAGTACTTC.

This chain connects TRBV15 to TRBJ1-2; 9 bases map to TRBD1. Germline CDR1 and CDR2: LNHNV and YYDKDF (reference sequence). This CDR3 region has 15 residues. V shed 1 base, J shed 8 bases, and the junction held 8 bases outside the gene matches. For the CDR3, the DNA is TGTGCCACCAGCAGAGGTTTAGGACAGGGGAAGGGCTACACCTTC. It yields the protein CATSRGLGQGKGYTF.